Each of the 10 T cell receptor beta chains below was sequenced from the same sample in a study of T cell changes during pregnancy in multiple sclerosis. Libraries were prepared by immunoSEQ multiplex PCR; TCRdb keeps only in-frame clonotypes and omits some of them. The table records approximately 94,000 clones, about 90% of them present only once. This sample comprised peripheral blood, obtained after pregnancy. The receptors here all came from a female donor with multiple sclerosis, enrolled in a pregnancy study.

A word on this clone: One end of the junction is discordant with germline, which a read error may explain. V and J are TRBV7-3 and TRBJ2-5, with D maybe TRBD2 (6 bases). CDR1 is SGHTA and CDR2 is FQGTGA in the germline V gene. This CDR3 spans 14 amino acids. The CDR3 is CASSLTGSKETQYF. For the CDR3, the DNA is TGTGCCAGCAGCCTAACCGGGAGTAAAGAGACCCAGTACTTC. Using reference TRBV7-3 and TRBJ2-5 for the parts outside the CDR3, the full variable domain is GAGVSQTPSNKVTEKGKYVELRCDPISGHTALYWYRQSLGQGPEFLIYFQGTGAADDSGLPNDRFFAVRPEGSVSTLKIQRTERGDSAVYLCASSLTGSKETQYFGPGTRLLVL.

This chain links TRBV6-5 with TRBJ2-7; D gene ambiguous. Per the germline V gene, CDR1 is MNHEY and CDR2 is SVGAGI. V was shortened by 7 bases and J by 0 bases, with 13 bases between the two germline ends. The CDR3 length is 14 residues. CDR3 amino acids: CASNPTTSSYEQYF. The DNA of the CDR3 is TGTGCCAGCAACCCCACAACAAGCTCCTACGAGCAGTACTTC.

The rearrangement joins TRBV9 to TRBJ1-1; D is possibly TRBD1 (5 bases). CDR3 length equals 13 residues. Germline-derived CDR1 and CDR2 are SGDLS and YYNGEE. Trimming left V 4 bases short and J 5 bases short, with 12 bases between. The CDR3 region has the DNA TGTGCCAGCAGCCCGGCAGGGCCGACTGAAGCTTTCTTT. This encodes CASSPAGPTEAFF.

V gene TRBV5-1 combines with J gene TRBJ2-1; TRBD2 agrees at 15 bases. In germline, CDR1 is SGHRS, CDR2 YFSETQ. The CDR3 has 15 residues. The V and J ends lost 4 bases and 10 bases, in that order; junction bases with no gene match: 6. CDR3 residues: CASSPGLAGGLEQFF. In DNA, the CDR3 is TGCGCCAGCAGCCCGGGACTAGCGGGAGGATTAGAGCAGTTCTTC. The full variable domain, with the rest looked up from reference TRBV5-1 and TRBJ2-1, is KAGVTQTPRYLIKTRGQQVTLSCSPISGHRSVSWYQQTPGQGLQFLFEYFSETQRNKGNFPGRFSGRQFSNSRSEMNVSTLELGDSALYLCASSPGLAGGLEQFFGPGTRLTVL.

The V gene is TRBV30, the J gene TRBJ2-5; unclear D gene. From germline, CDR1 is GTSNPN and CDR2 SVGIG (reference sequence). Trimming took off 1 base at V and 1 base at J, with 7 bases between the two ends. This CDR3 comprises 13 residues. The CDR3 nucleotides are TGTGCCTGGAGTGCACAGCCCCAAGAGACCCAGTACTTC. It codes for CAWSAQPQETQYF.

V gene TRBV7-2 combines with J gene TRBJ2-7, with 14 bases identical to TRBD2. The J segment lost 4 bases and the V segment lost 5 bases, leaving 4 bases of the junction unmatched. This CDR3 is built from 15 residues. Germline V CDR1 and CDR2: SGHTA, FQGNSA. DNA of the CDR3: TGTGCCAGCAGCAAGACTAGCGGGGGGGCGTACGAGCAGTACTTC. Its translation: CASSKTSGGAYEQYF.

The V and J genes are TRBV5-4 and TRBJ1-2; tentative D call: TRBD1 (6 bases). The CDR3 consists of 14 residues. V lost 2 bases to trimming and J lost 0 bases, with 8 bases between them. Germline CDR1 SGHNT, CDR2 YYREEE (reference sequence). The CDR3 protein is CASSLGGANYGYTF. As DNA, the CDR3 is TGTGCCAGCAGCTTAGGGGGAGCTAACTATGGCTACACCTTC.

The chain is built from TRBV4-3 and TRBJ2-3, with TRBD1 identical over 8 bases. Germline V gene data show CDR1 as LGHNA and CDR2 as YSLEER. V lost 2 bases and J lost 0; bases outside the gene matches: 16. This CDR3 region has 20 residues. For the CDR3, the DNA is TGCGCCAGCAGCCAAATATTAGGGAGACTACAGGGGGAGAGCACAGATACGCAGTATTTT. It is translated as CASSQILGRLQGESTDTQYF.

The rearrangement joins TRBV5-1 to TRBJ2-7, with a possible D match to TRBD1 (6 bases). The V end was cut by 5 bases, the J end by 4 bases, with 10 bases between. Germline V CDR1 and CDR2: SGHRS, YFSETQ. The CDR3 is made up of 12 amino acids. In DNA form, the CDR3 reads TGCGCCAGCAGAGGACAGTTGTACGAGCAGTACTTC. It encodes CASRGQLYEQYF.

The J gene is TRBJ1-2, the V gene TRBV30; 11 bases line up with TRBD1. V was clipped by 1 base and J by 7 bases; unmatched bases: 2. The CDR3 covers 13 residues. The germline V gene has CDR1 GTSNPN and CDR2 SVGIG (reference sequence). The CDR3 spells CAWSAGQGVGYTF. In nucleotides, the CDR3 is TGTGCCTGGAGTGCGGGACAGGGGGTTGGCTACACCTTC.